This T cell receptor (beta chain) was sequenced in a study of shared clonotypes between healthy human individuals. Study-level points and caveats: Approximately 5% was the fraction of naive CD4 clonotypes found shared across several donors. Estimated clonotype richness was generally higher in naive than memory subsets.

This table comes from immunoSEQ multiplex PCR, and its TCRdb copy is limited to in-frame clones, with some not included. The sample contains roughly 2.5 million clones, just over 90% of which appear only once. Donors included only healthy HIV-negative adults lacking recent acute infections or vaccinations. Comment on this clone: Its matching antigen is unknown.

V lost 4 bases and J 8 bases, leaving 16 bases between the germline ends. Germline loops: CDR1 SGHRS, CDR2 YFSETQ. This CDR3 is built from 14 residues. This TCR was recovered from a man younger than 35 in good health. V is TRBV5-1 and J is TRBJ2-1; TRBD1 is a possible D gene (6 bases). Material: naive CD4+ T cells sorted from blood. Subset of the sample: CD45RA+ positively selected. The DNA of the CDR3 is TGCGCCAGCAGCCTAGGGATACAGGGCTATGAGCAGTTCTTC. Its translation is CASSLGIQGYEQFF.